This T cell receptor (beta chain) originates from a study of blood T cell repertoires in COVID-19. Study in general: T cells, B-cell-depleted T cells, or PBMCs provided the cDNA or gDNA that served as material.

Participants were aged roughly 18 to 90 years, lived in about 26 US areas, and enrolled virtually. The recovered donors of Cohort 3 showed two negative PCRs, clearance, or symptom resolution. This CDR3 has 15 residues. Looked up from germline, CDR1 is MNHEY and CDR2 is SVGAGI. The V end was cut by 6 bases, the J end by 3 bases, with 18 bases between. Data came from immunoSEQ multiplex PCR; TCRdb stores just in-frame clones and leaves some out. The table includes hundreds of thousands of clones, around 86% detected once. The TCR comes from a woman aged 45-65 years who had recovered from COVID-19. This sequence joins TRBV6-5 and TRBJ2-7; D is unresolved. The sequencing input was PBMCs or T cells enriched from blood (not recorded which). The CDR3 here is CASRVSTNLIYEQYF. Here the CDR3 DNA reads TGTGCCAGCAGGGTTTCTACGAACTTGATCTACGAGCAGTACTTC.